This entry lists 25 T cell receptor beta chains sequenced from one sample in a study of T-cell memory formation after mild COVID-19. TCRdb reprocessed the 5' RACE reads with MiXCR, giving one entry per CDR3 protein. The sample holds approximately 560,000 distinct CDR3 sequences; roughly a sixth are singletons and the top ten take about 8.1%. The sequenced sample consisted of PBMCs or a T cell subset sorted from them (not recorded which). The origin of the receptors is an adult woman who had mild COVID-19 (a few samples of this study predate the infection). Cell type and time point are not known.

V gene TRBV21-1 combines with J gene TRBJ2-7. TRBV21-1 is flagged as a pseudogene. The CDR3 extends over 12 amino acids. CDR3 DNA: TGTGCCAGCAGCAAAGGCCACGACGAGCAGTACTTC. Protein product: CASSKGHDEQYF.

The rearrangement links TRBV9 to TRBJ2-4, with a possible D match to TRBD1 (6 bases). V was shortened by 0 bases and J by 12 bases, with 16 bases between the two germline ends. The V gene's germline CDR1 is SGDLS and CDR2 YYNGEE. This CDR3 spans 14 amino acids. CDR3 protein: CASSVGVGAHDQYF. The CDR3 DNA follows: TGTGCCAGCAGCGTAGGGGTGGGGGCCCACGATCAGTACTTC.

The CDR3 coding sequence is TGTGCCAGTAGTATTGGGACGACAGGGCTAAACACTGAAGCTTTCTTT. Protein product: CASSIGTTGLNTEAFF. J is TRBJ1-1 and V is TRBV19; 7 bases are shared with TRBD1. Germline lookup yields CDR1 LNHDA and CDR2 SQIVND (reference sequence). V was pared by 3 bases and J by 2 bases, with 9 bases of the junction left unmatched. This CDR3 has 16 amino acids.

In its sample, this clonotype was seen a few times. This chain connects TRBV4-2 to TRBJ2-7, with TRBD2 identical over 12 bases. The CDR3 is 17 amino acids. Germline V gives CDR1 LGHNA, CDR2 YNFKEQ. V shed 0 bases and J 5 bases; nucleotides not matched to a gene: 8. CDR3 sequence reads: CASSQDLTSGGIDEQYF. The CDR3 region has the DNA TGTGCCAGCAGCCAAGATCTGACTAGCGGGGGAATCGACGAGCAGTACTTC.

This clonotype was seen only a few times. The chain is built from TRBV7-3 and TRBJ2-6; TRBD2 might be the D (5 bases). Germline loops: CDR1 SGHTA, CDR2 FQGTGA. The CDR3 is 17 residues long. V lost 5 bases to trimming and J lost 1 base, with 15 bases between them. CDR3 protein: CASSKTPPGSGANVLTF. The CDR3 nucleotides read TGTGCCAGCAGCAAGACGCCCCCGGGGTCTGGGGCCAACGTCCTGACTTTC.

This clonotype was counted only a few times. The V gene is TRBV25-1, the J gene TRBJ2-2; D remains unclear. The CDR3 covers 15 residues. V lost 2 bases to trimming and J lost 5 bases, with 12 bases between them. Germline V CDR1 and CDR2: MGHDK, SYGVNS. The CDR3 protein is CASSERTKPTGELFF. The CDR3 bases are TGTGCCAGCAGTGAAAGGACGAAACCGACCGGGGAGCTGTTTTTT.

This chain joins TRBV6-5 and TRBJ1-2, with D maybe TRBD1 (6 bases). The CDR3 extends over 16 amino acids. Germline V gene data show CDR1 as MNHEY and CDR2 as SVGAGI. Trimming removed 0 bases at V and 6 bases at J, with 17 bases between. Here the CDR3 reads CASSYSMGLRGDGYTF. CDR3 DNA sequence: TGTGCCAGCAGTTACTCGATGGGTCTCAGGGGCGATGGCTACACCTTC.

The rearrangement links TRBV9 to TRBJ2-3, with 10 bases fitting TRBD2. The CDR3 length is 16 residues. Germline lookup yields CDR1 SGDLS and CDR2 YYNGEE. The ends lost 2 bases at V and 1 base at J; junction bases unmatched: 4. CDR3: CASSVPLAGGTDTQYF. CDR3 nucleotides: TGTGCCAGCAGCGTTCCCCTAGCGGGAGGCACAGATACGCAGTATTTT. The whole variable domain, remainder taken from reference TRBV9 and TRBJ2-3, is DSGVTQTPKHLITATGQRVTLRCSPRSGDLSVYWYQQSLDQGLQFLIQYYNGEERAKGNILERFSAQQFPDLHSELNLSSLELGDSALYFCASSVPLAGGTDTQYFGPGTRLTVL.

The rearrangement uses TRBV29-1 and TRBJ2-1, with 8 nucleotides matching TRBD2. V lost 7 bases and J lost 8; bases outside the gene matches: 16. The germline CDR1 and CDR2 sequences are SQVTM and ANQGSEA. The CDR3 contains 15 residues. The CDR3 DNA sequence: TGCAGCGCCCAATGGGACGGGGGGGGCAGCTATGAGCAGTTCTTC. As protein: CSAQWDGGGSYEQFF.

The V gene is TRBV6-1, the J gene TRBJ1-1; 10 bases align to TRBD1. Trimming cost V 6 bases and J 2 bases; bases outside gene matches: 9. The germline CDR1 and CDR2 sequences are MNHNS and SASEGT. CDR3 length: 16 amino acids. CDR3 amino acids: CASREGQGLTNTEAFF. In DNA form, the CDR3 reads TGTGCCAGCAGGGAGGGACAGGGGTTAACTAACACTGAAGCTTTCTTT.

The chain employs TRBV11-2 and TRBJ2-5; tentative D call: TRBD2 (6 bases). Germline lookup yields CDR1 SGHAT and CDR2 FQNNGV. The CDR3 is 16 amino acids. The V end was cut by 5 bases, the J end by 4 bases, with 20 bases between. The CDR3 coding sequence is TGTGCCAGCAGCCACCCCCAAGCGGGCTATGGAGAGACCCAGTACTTC. Translating gives CASSHPQAGYGETQYF.

The V gene is TRBV5-1, the J gene TRBJ2-5, with D possibly matching TRBD2 (5 bases). Trimming took off 4 bases at V and 1 base at J, with 14 bases between the two ends. This CDR3 is 15 amino acids long. Germline V gene data show CDR1 as SGHRS and CDR2 as YFSETQ. Written as DNA, the CDR3 is TGCGCCAGCAGCGCGGCGCGGGCACTCCAAGAGACCCAGTACTTC. This codes for CASSAARALQETQYF.

This clonotype was detected a few times. The chain is built from TRBV7-9 and TRBJ2-7; D may be TRBD2 (6 bases). The CDR3 has 13 amino acids. V lost 5 bases to trimming and J lost 7 bases, with 15 bases between them. CDR1 and CDR2 from the germline V gene are SEHNR and FQNEAQ (reference sequence). The CDR3 loop is CASSTYTRGEQYF. The DNA for the CDR3 is TGTGCCAGCAGCACTTACACTCGGGGGGAGCAGTACTTC. The whole variable domain, filled in from reference TRBV7-9 and TRBJ2-7, reads DTGVSQNPRHKITKRGQNVTFRCDPISEHNRLYWYRQTLGQGPEFLTYFQNEAQLEKSRLLSDRFSAERPKGSFSTLEIQRTEQGDSAMYLCASSTYTRGEQYFGPGTRLTVT.

The rearrangement joins TRBV6-6 to TRBJ2-2; a weak D match, TRBD2 (6 bases). Germline lookup yields CDR1 MNHNY and CDR2 SVGAGI (reference sequence). The CDR3 loop spans 15 amino acids. V dropped 0 bases and J dropped 5 bases, with 10 bases sitting between them. For the CDR3, the DNA is TGTGCCAGCAGTTACTCGGGCAGCGGGACCGGGGAGCTGTTTTTT. Amino acid sequence: CASSYSGSGTGELFF.

The chain carries TRBV5-1 and TRBJ2-2, with a tentative D call TRBD1 (6 bases). Germline V gives CDR1 SGHRS, CDR2 YFSETQ. V shed 1 base and J shed 4 bases, with 11 bases lying between them. There are 15 residues in the CDR3. The CDR3 sequence: CASSLPDSGTGELFF. The CDR3 region has the DNA TGCGCCAGCAGCTTGCCGGACAGCGGCACCGGGGAGCTGTTTTTT.

The chain links TRBV7-8 to TRBJ2-7; 11 bases line up with TRBD2. This CDR3 spans 15 amino acids. Germline trimming cut 4 bases from V and 2 bases from J; bases unmatched to any gene: 4. Germline loops: CDR1 SGHVS, CDR2 FQNEAQ. The DNA for the CDR3 is TGTGCCAGCAGCTCTGTAGCGGGAGGGCCCTACGAGCAGTACTTC. This translates into CASSSVAGGPYEQYF.

At least ten counts were recorded for this clonotype. This chain joins TRBV7-2 and TRBJ2-1, with 13 nucleotides matching TRBD2. The trim removed 0 bases at V and 8 bases at J, leaving 7 bases unmatched. The CDR3 loop spans 17 amino acids. The germline V gene has CDR1 SGHTA and CDR2 FQGNSA. CDR3: CASSLARWTSGSDEQFF. CDR3 DNA sequence: TGTGCCAGCAGCTTAGCGCGCTGGACTAGCGGGAGCGATGAGCAGTTCTTC.

The chain recombines TRBV20-1 with TRBJ2-1, with 11 bases matching TRBD2. The V segment lost 2 bases and the J segment 4 bases; nucleotides outside the gene matches: 4. Germline loops: CDR1 DFQATT, CDR2 SNEGSKA (reference sequence). The CDR3 is 15 amino acids. CDR3 region: CSARSTSGDYNEQFF. CDR3 sequence (DNA): TGCAGTGCTAGATCGACTAGCGGGGATTACAATGAGCAGTTCTTC.

A few counts support this clonotype. The J gene is TRBJ1-6, the V gene TRBV30; D is ambiguous. The CDR3 sequence is 12 residues long. Trimming stripped 3 bases from V and 8 bases from J, with 8 bases between. The V gene's germline CDR1 is GTSNPN and CDR2 SVGIG (reference sequence). The CDR3 nucleotides read TGTGCCTGGAGATACGGGGATTCACCCCTCCACTTT. Its protein product is CAWRYGDSPLHF.

This clonotype was detected a few times. V gene TRBV4-2 combines with J gene TRBJ2-7; 9 bases agree with TRBD1. This CDR3 has 15 amino acids. Germline V gene sequence: CDR1 LGHNA, CDR2 YNFKEQ. Germline trimming cut 1 base from V and 2 bases from J; bases unmatched to any gene: 3. The CDR3 bases are TGTGCCAGCAGCCAAGGTGGGGACAGGGCCTACGAGCAGTACTTC. Its translation: CASSQGGDRAYEQYF.

The table lists this clonotype with a few counts. The chain couples TRBV20-1 to TRBJ1-1, with 7 nucleotides matching TRBD1. Germline CDR1 and CDR2: DFQATT and SNEGSKA (reference sequence). The trim removed 2 bases at V and 11 bases at J, leaving 5 bases unmatched. This CDR3 spans 11 amino acids. The CDR3: CSARLGGQAFF. The CDR3 DNA reads TGCAGTGCTAGATTAGGGGGACAGGCTTTCTTT.

This clonotype was seen more than once but under ten times. The V and J genes are TRBV30 and TRBJ2-2; the match to TRBD1 covers 7 bases. Germline CDR1 reads GTSNPN; CDR2 reads SVGIG (reference sequence). CDR3 length: 15 amino acids. J gave up 5 bases and V 0 bases, and 6 bases lay outside the gene matches. The CDR3 sequence: CAWSVWAGGTGELFF. In DNA, the CDR3 is TGTGCCTGGAGTGTTTGGGCAGGGGGTACCGGGGAGCTGTTTTTT.

This rearrangement joins TRBV18 to TRBJ2-7; perhaps TRBD1 as D (5 bases). With 0 bases removed from V and 2 bases from J, the gap between germline ends came to 11 bases. This CDR3 spans 15 amino acids. Germline CDR1 is KGHSH and CDR2 is LQKENI. Here the CDR3 DNA reads TGTGCCAGCTCACCACCTCTCGCAGGGCCCTACGAGCAGTACTTC. The encoded protein is CASSPPLAGPYEQYF.

This clonotype was observed a few times. J is TRBJ2-3 and V is TRBV27; 14 bases line up with TRBD2. The length of the CDR3 is 21 residues. After removal of 6 bases from V and 7 bases from J, the junction contained 24 bases not matched to a gene. CDR1 is MNHEY and CDR2 is SMNVEV in the germline V gene (reference sequence). The CDR3 DNA reads as TGTGCCAGCAGCTCACACCTACAGGGGACTAGCGGGGGACATTACCCGAATACGCAGTATTTT. Protein product: CASSSHLQGTSGGHYPNTQYF.

Only a few counts were recorded for this clonotype. The V call is TRBV6-1, the J call TRBJ1-2; weak D call: TRBD1 (6 bases). The CDR3 has 16 amino acids. CDR1 and CDR2 (germline): MNHNS, SASEGT. The V and J ends lost 2 bases and 2 bases respectively, with 15 bases between them. CDR3 region: CASSEMRGKGNYGYTF. The CDR3 DNA is TGTGCCAGCAGTGAAATGAGGGGGAAGGGAAACTATGGCTACACCTTC.